This entry concerns a single T cell receptor beta chain. Its antigen is as yet unknown. The entry originates in a study of cytomegalovirus exposure and HLA in healthy donors. In the study overall: The use of the same platform for the 100 to 150 validation repertoires and the approximately 730 first-cohort repertoires was reported by a later analysis. The study, taken as a whole, reports: In vitro experiments confirmed that three CMV-associated chains were specific for CMV antigens. Rare TCR sequences dominated, though some public TCRs recurred in many donors.

The repertoire was sequenced with immunoSEQ multiplex PCR; TCRdb's copy has only in-frame clones and lacks some. The sample shows about 240,000 clones, approximately 87% of them seen only once. The sequenced material came from PBMCs. The TCR was taken from a man younger than 35 in good health and CMV-seronegative.

CDR3 sequence: CASARGPPQHF. CDR3 in DNA: TGTGCCAGCGCGAGGGGGCCGCCCCAGCATTTT. This chain connects TRBV6-1 to TRBJ1-5; 7 nucleotides agree with TRBD1. The CDR3 consists of 11 residues. Losses at the gene ends were 8 bases for V and 9 bases for J; bases not matched to a gene: 4. CDR1 and CDR2 (germline): MNHNS, SASEGT.